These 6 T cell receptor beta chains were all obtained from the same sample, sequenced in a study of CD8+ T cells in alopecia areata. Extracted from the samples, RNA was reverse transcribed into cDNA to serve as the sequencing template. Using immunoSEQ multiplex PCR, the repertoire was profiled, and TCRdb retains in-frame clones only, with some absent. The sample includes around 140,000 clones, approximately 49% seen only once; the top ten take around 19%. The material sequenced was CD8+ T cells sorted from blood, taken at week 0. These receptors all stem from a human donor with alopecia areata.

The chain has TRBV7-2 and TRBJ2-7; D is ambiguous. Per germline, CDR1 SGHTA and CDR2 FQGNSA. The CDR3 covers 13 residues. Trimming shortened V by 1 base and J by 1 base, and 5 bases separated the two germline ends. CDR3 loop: CASSLDRSYEQYF. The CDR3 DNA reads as TGTGCCAGCAGCTTAGACCGATCCTACGAGCAGTACTTC. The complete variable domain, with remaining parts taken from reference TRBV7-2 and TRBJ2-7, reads GAGVSQSPSNKVTEKGKDVELRCDPISGHTALYWYRQSLGQGLEFLIYFQGNSAPDKSGLPSDRFSAERTGGSVSTLTIQRTQQEDSAVYLCASSLDRSYEQYFGPGTRLTVT.

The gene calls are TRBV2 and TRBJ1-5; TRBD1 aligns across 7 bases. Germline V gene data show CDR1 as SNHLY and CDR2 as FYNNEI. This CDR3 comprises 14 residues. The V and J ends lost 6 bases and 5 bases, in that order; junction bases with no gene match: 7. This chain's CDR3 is CASSGDRADQPQHF. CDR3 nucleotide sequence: TGTGCCAGCAGCGGCGACAGGGCCGATCAGCCCCAGCATTTT.

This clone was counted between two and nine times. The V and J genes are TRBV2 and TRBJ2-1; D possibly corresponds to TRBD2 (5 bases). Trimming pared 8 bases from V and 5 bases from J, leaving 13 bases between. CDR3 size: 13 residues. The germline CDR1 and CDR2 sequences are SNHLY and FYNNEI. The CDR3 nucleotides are TGTGCCAGCGAAGGTCGGGAACACAATGAGCAGTTCTTC. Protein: CASEGREHNEQFF.

CDR3 region: CASSEGTSGLETQYF. CDR3 sequence (DNA): TGTGCCAGCAGTGAAGGAACCTCAGGGTTGGAGACCCAGTACTTC. The V call is TRBV25-1, the J call TRBJ2-5; weak D call: TRBD1 (5 bases). Trimming took 2 bases from V and 5 from J, leaving 15 bases between them. Germline V gene lookup returns CDR1 MGHDK and CDR2 SYGVNS. This CDR3 comprises 15 residues. The full variable domain, with the rest looked up from reference TRBV25-1 and TRBJ2-5, is EADIYQTPRYLVIGTGKKITLECSQTMGHDKMYWYQQDPGMELHLIHYSYGVNSTEKGDLSSESTVSRIRTEHFPLTLESARPSHTSQYLCASSEGTSGLETQYFGPGTRLLVL.

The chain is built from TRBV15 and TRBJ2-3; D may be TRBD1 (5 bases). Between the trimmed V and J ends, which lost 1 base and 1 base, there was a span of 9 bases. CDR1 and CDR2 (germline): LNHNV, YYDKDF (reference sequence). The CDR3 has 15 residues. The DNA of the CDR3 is TGTGCCACCAGCAGAGTCCAACAGGGCACAGATACGCAGTATTTT. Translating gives CATSRVQQGTDTQYF.

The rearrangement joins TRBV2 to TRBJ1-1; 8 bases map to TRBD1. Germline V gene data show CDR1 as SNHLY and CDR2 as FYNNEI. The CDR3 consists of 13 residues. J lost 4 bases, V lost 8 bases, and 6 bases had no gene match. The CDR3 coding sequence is TGTGCCAGCCCCGGGACAGGCCTCACTGAAGCTTTCTTT. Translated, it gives CASPGTGLTEAFF.